Listed here are 4 T cell receptor beta chains from one sample, sequenced in a study of CD8+ T cells in alopecia areata. RNA extraction and reverse transcription yielded cDNA as sequencing template. The assay was immunoSEQ multiplex PCR, and TCRdb's table has in-frame clones only and misses some. The table has 2,000 to 3,000 clones, around 70% seen once. Sequenced: skin. These receptors all stem from a human donor in good health.

The genes are TRBV6-5 and TRBJ2-5; TRBD1 aligns across 8 bases. The CDR3 is 14 amino acids. Looked up from germline, CDR1 is MNHEY and CDR2 is SVGAGI. The V gene end was trimmed by 6 bases and the J gene end by 5 bases; junction bases not matched to a gene: 8. The chain's CDR3 is CASSYPGGGETQYF. CDR3 in DNA: TGTGCCAGCAGCTACCCAGGGGGCGGGGAGACCCAGTACTTC.

The chain has TRBV2 and TRBJ2-5, with 8 bases identical to TRBD2. The J call may be in error: the DNA end matches TRBJ2-7 better. Germline CDR1 is SNHLY and CDR2 is FYNNEI. The CDR3 loop spans 19 amino acids. CDR3 region: CASSLILEEVAGHTYEQYF. For the CDR3, the DNA is TGTGCCAGCAGTCTAATTCTCGAGGAAGTAGCGGGACACACCTACGAGCAGTACTTC.

This sequence joins TRBV5-1 and TRBJ1-4; a weak D match, TRBD1 (6 bases). The CDR3 runs to 15 residues. CDR1 and CDR2 (germline): SGHRS, YFSETQ. V gave up 0 bases and J gave up 8 bases, with 14 bases separating them. The CDR3 spells CASSLVSGGGEKLFF. The CDR3 DNA follows: TGCGCCAGCAGCTTGGTATCCGGGGGCGGCGAAAAACTGTTTTTT.

The chain joins TRBV30 to TRBJ1-3; D is undetermined. CDR1 and CDR2 (germline): GTSNPN, SVGIG (reference sequence). V dropped 2 bases and J dropped 5 bases, with 10 bases sitting between them. This CDR3 is 13 amino acids long. DNA of the CDR3: TGTGCCTGGAGTTTAGCAGTACGAAACACCATATATTTT. Encoded protein: CAWSLAVRNTIYF.